This T cell receptor (beta chain) was sequenced during a study of cytomegalovirus exposure and HLA in healthy donors. Study-wide background: Among the roughly 400 genotyped donors, approximately 80% were placed in the Caucasian-associated ancestry cluster. Study outcomes and limitations: More clonal expansion characterized HLA-associated TCR beta chains than equally common others in a later analysis. Indistinguishable V segments, including TRBV6-2 and TRBV6-3, were excluded. Presence/absence analyses took donor sequencing depth as roughly uniform.

Primers for the PCR totalled 60 Vbeta and 13 Jbeta. Produced via immunoSEQ multiplex PCR; TCRdb's table is partial and in-frame only. The sample shows 150,000 to 200,000 clones, around 75% of them seen only once. Germline trimming cut 4 bases from V and 2 bases from J; bases unmatched to any gene: 2. CDR1 and CDR2 from the germline V gene are LNHDA and SQIVND (reference sequence). CDR3 length: 13 residues. Notes on this clone: Its antigen is unidentified.

The chain links TRBV19 to TRBJ2-7; 7 positions agree with TRBD2. The sequenced sample consisted of PBMCs. This receptor was identified in a woman aged 40 to 50 in good health and CMV-seropositive. For the CDR3, the DNA is TGTGCCAGTAGTAGCGGGAGAACCTACGAGCAGTACTTC. It translates to CASSSGRTYEQYF. Complete variable domain (other parts from reference TRBV19 and TRBJ2-7): DGGITQSPKYLFRKEGQNVTLSCEQNLNHDAMYWYRQDPGQGLRLIYYSQIVNDFQKGDIAEGYSVSREKKESFPLTVTSAQKNPTAFYLCASSSGRTYEQYFGPGTRLTVT.